The 10 T cell receptor beta chains below come from one sample, sequenced in a study of blood T cells in healthy people across ages. Using a J-beta primer mix together with a sample-barcoded 5' primer, a second PCR was run for roughly 6 to 12 cycles. TCRdb reprocessed the 5' RACE reads via MiXCR and lists one record per CDR3 protein. This sample has nearly 800,000 distinct CDR3 sequences, with approximately 25% found just once. This same sample was also taken into another study, of T cells of mothers and their children.

Input material: blood. The receptors shown here come from a boy aged 5-17 years in good health.

The chain has TRBV6-2 or TRBV6-3 and TRBJ1-2; D ambiguous. Trimming took off 4 bases at V and 1 base at J, with 16 bases between the two ends. The CDR3 runs 16 residues. Germline V gene data show CDR1 as MNHEY and CDR2 as SVGEGT. The CDR3 DNA is TGTGCCAGCAGTTTGTTCGTCGTCGGGCTTAACTATGGCTACACCTTC. Residues: CASSLFVVGLNYGYTF.

This clonotype was seen many times. The V gene is TRBV20-1, the J gene TRBJ1-2; 7 bases line up with TRBD1. Trimming at V came to 6 bases and at J to 5 bases, leaving 15 bases not matched to a gene. From germline, CDR1 is DFQATT and CDR2 SNEGSKA (reference sequence). This CDR3 has 15 residues. This chain's CDR3 is CSAQDRTVFKYGYTF. The DNA of the CDR3 is TGCAGTGCCCAGGACAGGACAGTTTTTAAATATGGCTACACCTTC.

This clonotype was counted between two and nine times. CDR3 sequence reads: CASQGGDYYEQYF. In DNA form, the CDR3 reads TGTGCCAGCCAAGGAGGGGACTACTACGAGCAGTACTTC. The J gene is TRBJ2-5, the V gene TRBV6-2 or TRBV6-3, with 7 bases fitting TRBD2. With the DNA end fitting TRBJ2-7 better, the J assignment may be wrong. The CDR3 extends over 13 amino acids. Germline V gene data show CDR1 as MNHEY and CDR2 as SVGEGT.

This clonotype occurred many times. J is TRBJ2-5 and V is TRBV7-2; D uncertain. CDR1 SGHTA and CDR2 FQGNSA come from the germline V gene. V gave up 5 bases and J gave up 5 bases, with 12 bases separating them. The CDR3 is made up of 13 amino acids. CDR3 residues: CASSPTKGETQYF. The CDR3 DNA is TGTGCCAGCAGCCCTACCAAAGGGGAGACCCAGTACTTC.

V is TRBV10-3 and J is TRBJ2-5; the match to TRBD2 covers 8 bases. Near its end, the DNA agrees better with TRBJ2-7, so the J call may be wrong. This CDR3 has 14 amino acids. CDR1 is ENHRY and CDR2 is SYGVKD in the germline V gene. The CDR3 DNA sequence: TGTGCCACCTCCGGGACTAGTTTAACTTACGAGCAGTACTTC. Its translation is CATSGTSLTYEQYF.

This clonotype occurred a few times. The chain is built from TRBV29-1 and TRBJ2-2; either TRBD1 or TRBD2 may supply D (5 bases each). Germline-derived CDR1 and CDR2 are SQVTM and ANQGSEA. This CDR3 is built from 15 residues. V was clipped by 4 bases and J by 0 bases, with 12 bases between them. The CDR3 region has the DNA TGCAGCGTTGTCTCGGGGCAGTCGAACACCGGGGAGCTGTTTTTT. As protein: CSVVSGQSNTGELFF.

The V and J genes are TRBV10-3 and TRBJ2-2, with 8 bases aligning to TRBD1. V lost 4 bases and J lost 5; bases outside the gene matches: 3. From germline, CDR1 is ENHRY and CDR2 SYGVKD. The CDR3 extends over 14 amino acids. The CDR3 is CAISVGQGTGELFF. DNA for the CDR3: TGTGCCATCAGTGTCGGACAGGGAACCGGGGAGCTGTTTTTT.

The chain couples TRBV7-2 to TRBJ2-5; 9 bases align to TRBD2. The DNA end is a closer match to TRBJ2-1, so the J assignment may be wrong. Germline V CDR1 and CDR2: SGHTA, FQGNSA. The CDR3 spans 15 residues. CDR3 sequence reads: CASNSSSGAYNEQFF. The CDR3 DNA reads TGTGCCAGCAACTCTTCTAGCGGGGCTTACAATGAGCAGTTCTTC.

This clonotype was recorded a few times. The CDR3 region is CASSFLAATDTQYF. The CDR3 DNA reads as TGTGCCAGCAGTTTTCTAGCGGCCACAGATACGCAGTATTTT. The chain carries TRBV28 and TRBJ2-3, with 7 bases matching TRBD2. This CDR3 has 14 amino acids. The J segment lost 2 bases and the V segment lost 3 bases, leaving 2 bases of the junction unmatched. Germline CDR1 is MDHEN and CDR2 is SYDVKM.

This clonotype occurred a few times. This CDR3 reads CASSLDPTATYGYTF. CDR3 in DNA: TGCGCCAGCAGCCTAGACCCGACGGCAACCTATGGCTACACCTTC. The chain recombines TRBV4-3 with TRBJ1-2; no firm D call. Germline values: CDR1 LGHNA, CDR2 YSLEER. The CDR3 sequence is 15 residues long. The V end lost 4 bases, the J end lost 4 bases, and 16 bases lay between the germline ends.